A single TCR beta chain is shown here with its context. The data belong to a study of OX40 agonist ivuxolimab in advanced cancers. Generated by immunoSEQ multiplex PCR, the TCRdb table keeps only in-frame clones and is missing some. The sample has 30,000 to 45,000 clones; about 80% are singletons. The V gene lost 0 bases and the J gene lost 1 base, with 10 bases spanning the gap. This CDR3 has 15 residues. The germline V gene encodes CDR1 SGDLS and CDR2 YYNGEE. The source of this sequence is an adult with an advanced solid tumor such as melanoma, head and neck, liver or kidney cancer. The V and J genes are TRBV9 and TRBJ1-2; D call uncertain. Sequences were derived from CD4+ or CD8+ T cells sorted from blood, sampled in a trial of the OX40 agonist ivuxolimab. The CDR3 here is CASSVVPGINYGYTF. CDR3 sequence (DNA): TGTGCCAGCAGCGTAGTCCCAGGTATTAACTATGGCTACACCTTC.